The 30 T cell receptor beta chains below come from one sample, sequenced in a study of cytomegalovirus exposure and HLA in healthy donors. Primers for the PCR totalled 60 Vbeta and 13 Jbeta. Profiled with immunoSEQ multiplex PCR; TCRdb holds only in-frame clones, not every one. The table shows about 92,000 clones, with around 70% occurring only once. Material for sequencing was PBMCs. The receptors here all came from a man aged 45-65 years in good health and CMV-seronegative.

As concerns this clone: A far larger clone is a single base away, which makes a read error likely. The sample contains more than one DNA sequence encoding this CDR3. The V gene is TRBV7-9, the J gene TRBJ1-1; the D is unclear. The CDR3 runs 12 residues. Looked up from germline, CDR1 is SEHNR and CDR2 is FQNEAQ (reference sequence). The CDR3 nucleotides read TGTGCCAGCAGCTTAGACAGACCTGAAGCTTTTTTT. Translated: CASSLDRPEAFF.

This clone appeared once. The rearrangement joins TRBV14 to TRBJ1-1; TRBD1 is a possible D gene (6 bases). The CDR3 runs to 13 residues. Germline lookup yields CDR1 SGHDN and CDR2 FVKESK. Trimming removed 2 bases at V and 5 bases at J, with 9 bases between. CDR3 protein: CASSQNRETEAFF. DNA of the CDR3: TGTGCCAGCAGCCAAAACAGGGAAACTGAAGCTTTCTTT. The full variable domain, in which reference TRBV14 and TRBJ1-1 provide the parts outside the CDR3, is EAGVTQFPSHSVIEKGQTVTLRCDPISGHDNLYWYRRVMGKEIKFLLHFVKESKQDESGMPNNRFLAERTGGTYSTLKVQPAELEDSGVYFCASSQNRETEAFFGQGTRLTVV.

This chain's CDR3 is CASSQDRTGGDGYTF. For the CDR3, the DNA is TGCGCCAGCAGCCAAGATCGGACAGGGGGAGATGGCTACACCTTC. The rearrangement links TRBV4-3 to TRBJ1-2; TRBD1 matches at 10 bases. The V and J ends lost 0 bases and 6 bases, in that order; junction bases with no gene match: 4. The germline gives CDR1 LGHNA, CDR2 YSLEER. The CDR3 is made up of 15 amino acids.

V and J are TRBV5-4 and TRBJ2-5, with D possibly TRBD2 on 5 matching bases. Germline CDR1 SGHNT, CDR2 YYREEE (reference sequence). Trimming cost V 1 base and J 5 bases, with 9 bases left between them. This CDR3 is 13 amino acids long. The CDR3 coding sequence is TGTGCCAGCAGCTTGCCGGGGTTGGAGACCCAGTACTTC. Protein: CASSLPGLETQYF.

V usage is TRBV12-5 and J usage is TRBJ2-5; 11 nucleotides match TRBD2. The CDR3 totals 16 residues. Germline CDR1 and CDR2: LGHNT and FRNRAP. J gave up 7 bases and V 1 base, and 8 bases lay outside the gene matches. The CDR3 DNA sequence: TGTGCTAGTGGTTTGGACACGGATAGCGGGAGGGGGACCCAGTACTTC. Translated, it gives CASGLDTDSGRGTQYF.

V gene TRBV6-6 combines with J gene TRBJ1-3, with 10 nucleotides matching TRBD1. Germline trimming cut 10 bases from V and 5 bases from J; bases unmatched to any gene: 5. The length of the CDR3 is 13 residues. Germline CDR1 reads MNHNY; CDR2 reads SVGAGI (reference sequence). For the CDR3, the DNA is TGTGCCACCGGGACAGGGGACCGAAACACCATATATTTT. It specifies CATGTGDRNTIYF.

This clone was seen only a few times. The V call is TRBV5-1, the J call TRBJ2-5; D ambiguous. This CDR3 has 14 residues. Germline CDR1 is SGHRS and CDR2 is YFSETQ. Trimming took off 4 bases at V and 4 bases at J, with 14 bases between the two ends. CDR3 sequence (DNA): TGCGCCAGCAGCGAACCGGGTCAAGGAGAGACCCAGTACTTC. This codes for CASSEPGQGETQYF.

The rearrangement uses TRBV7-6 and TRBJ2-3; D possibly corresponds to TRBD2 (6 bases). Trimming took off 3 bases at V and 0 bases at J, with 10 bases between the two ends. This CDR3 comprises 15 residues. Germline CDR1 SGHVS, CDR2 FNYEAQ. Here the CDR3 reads CASSFGGRSTDTQYF. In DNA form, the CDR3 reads TGTGCCAGCAGCTTTGGGGGGAGAAGCACAGATACGCAGTATTTT.

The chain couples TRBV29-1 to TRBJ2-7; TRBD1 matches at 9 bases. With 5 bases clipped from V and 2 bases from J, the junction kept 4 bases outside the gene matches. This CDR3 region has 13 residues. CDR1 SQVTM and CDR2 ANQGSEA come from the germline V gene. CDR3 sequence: CSVRGDRAYEQYF. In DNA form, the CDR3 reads TGCAGCGTTAGGGGGGACAGGGCCTACGAGCAGTACTTC.

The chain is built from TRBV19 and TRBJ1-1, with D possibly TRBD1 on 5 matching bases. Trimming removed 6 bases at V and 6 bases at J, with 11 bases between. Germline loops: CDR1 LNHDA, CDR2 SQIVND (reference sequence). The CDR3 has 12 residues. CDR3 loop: CASSRRTPEAFF. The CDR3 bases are TGTGCCAGTAGCCGACGGACACCTGAAGCTTTCTTT.

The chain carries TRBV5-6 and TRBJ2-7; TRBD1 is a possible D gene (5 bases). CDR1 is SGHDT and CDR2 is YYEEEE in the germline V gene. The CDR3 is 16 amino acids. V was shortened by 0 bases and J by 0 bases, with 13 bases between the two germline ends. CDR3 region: CASSLAYFDSSYEQYV. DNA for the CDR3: TGTGCCAGCAGCTTGGCCTATTTTGACAGCTCCTACGAGCAGTACGTC.

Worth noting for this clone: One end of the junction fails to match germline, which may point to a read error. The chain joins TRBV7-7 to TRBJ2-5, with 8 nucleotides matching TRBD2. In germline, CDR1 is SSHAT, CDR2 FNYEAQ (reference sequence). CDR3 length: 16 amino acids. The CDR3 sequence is CASSLVSRGGRETQYF. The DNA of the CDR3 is TGTGCTAGCAGCTTAGTCAGCCGGGGGGGCCGTGAGACCCAGTACTTC.

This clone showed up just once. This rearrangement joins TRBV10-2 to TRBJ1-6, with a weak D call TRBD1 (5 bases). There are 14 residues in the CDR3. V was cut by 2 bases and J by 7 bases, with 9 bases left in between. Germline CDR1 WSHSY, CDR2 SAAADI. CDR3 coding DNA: TGCGCCAGCAGTGAGGGGGCGGGAAATTCACCCCTCCACTTT. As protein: CASSEGAGNSPLHF.

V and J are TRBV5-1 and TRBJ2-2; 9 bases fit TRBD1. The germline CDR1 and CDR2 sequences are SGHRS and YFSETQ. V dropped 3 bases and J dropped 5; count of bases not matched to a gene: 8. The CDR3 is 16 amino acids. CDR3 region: CASSYSGTGLTGELFF. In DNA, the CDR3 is TGCGCCAGCAGCTACTCCGGGACAGGGTTAACCGGGGAGCTGTTTTTT.

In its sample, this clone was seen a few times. CDR3 protein: CASSRDRGDEKLFF. The DNA for the CDR3 is TGTGCCAGCAGCCGAGACAGGGGAGATGAAAAACTGTTTTTT. The chain has TRBV7-8 and TRBJ1-4; 8 bases line up with TRBD1. The CDR3 extends over 14 amino acids. The J segment lost 6 bases and the V segment lost 5 bases, leaving 5 bases of the junction unmatched. CDR1 and CDR2 from the germline V gene are SGHVS and FQNEAQ.

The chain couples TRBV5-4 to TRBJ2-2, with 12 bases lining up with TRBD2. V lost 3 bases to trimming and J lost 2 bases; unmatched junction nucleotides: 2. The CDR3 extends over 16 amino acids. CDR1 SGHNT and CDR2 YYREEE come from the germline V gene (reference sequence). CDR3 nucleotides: TGTGCCAGCAGCTCGGGACTAGCGGGTAACACCGGGGAGCTGTTTTTT. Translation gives CASSSGLAGNTGELFF.

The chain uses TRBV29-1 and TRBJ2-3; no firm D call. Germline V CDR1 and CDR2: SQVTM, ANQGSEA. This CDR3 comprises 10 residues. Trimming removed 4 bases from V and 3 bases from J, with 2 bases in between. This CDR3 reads CSVATDTQYF. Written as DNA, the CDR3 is TGCAGCGTTGCAACAGATACGCAGTATTTT.

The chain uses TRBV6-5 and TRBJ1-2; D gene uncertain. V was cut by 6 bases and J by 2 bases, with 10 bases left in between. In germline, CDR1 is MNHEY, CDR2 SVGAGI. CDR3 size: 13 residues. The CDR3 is CASRTDWNYGYTF. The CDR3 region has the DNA TGTGCCAGCAGGACGGACTGGAACTATGGCTACACCTTC.

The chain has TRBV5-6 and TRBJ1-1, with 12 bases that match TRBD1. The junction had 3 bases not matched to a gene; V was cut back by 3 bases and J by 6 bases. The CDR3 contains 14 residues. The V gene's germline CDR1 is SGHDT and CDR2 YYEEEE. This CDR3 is CASSSRDRGPEAFF. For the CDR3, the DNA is TGTGCCAGCAGCTCCCGGGACAGGGGGCCTGAAGCTTTCTTT.

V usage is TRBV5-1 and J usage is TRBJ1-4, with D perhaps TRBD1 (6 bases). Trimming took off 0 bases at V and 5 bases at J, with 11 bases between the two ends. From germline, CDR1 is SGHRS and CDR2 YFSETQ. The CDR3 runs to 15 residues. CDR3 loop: CASSLVAGENEKLFF. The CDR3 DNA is TGCGCCAGCAGCTTGGTGGCAGGGGAGAATGAAAAACTGTTTTTT.

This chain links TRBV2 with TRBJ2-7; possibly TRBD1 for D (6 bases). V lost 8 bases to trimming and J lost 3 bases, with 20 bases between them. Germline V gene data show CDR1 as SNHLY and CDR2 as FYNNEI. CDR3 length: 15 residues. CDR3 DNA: TGTGCCAGCCTACCCAATTTAAGGGACATCTACGAGCAGTACGTC. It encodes CASLPNLRDIYEQYV.

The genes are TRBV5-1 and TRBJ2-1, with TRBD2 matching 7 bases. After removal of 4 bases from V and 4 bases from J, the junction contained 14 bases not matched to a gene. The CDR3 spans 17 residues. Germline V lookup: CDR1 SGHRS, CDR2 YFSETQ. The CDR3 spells CASSNTWVGGFYNEQFF. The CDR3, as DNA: TGCGCCAGCAGCAATACTTGGGTGGGAGGGTTTTACAATGAGCAGTTCTTC.

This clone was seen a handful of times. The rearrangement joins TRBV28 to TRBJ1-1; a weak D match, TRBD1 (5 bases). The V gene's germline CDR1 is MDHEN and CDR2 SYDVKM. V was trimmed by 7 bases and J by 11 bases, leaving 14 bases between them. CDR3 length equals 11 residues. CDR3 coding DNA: TGTGCCAGCAACCGGGGGGGAGTCGCTTTCTTT. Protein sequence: CASNRGGVAFF.

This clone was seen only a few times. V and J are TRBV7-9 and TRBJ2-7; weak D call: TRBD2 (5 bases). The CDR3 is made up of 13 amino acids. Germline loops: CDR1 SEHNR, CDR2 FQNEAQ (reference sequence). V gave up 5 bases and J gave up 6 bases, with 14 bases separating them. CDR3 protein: CASSLGGRTEQYV. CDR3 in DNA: TGTGCCAGCAGCCTCGGAGGCCGGACCGAGCAGTACGTC.

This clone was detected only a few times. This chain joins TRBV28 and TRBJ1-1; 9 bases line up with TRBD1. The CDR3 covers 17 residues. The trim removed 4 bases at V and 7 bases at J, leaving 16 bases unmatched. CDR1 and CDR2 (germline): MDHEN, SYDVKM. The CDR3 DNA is TGTGCCAGCAGTTGGATACCTCCGGGACAGGGTCTTGGTGAAGCTTTCTTT. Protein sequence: CASSWIPPGQGLGEAFF.

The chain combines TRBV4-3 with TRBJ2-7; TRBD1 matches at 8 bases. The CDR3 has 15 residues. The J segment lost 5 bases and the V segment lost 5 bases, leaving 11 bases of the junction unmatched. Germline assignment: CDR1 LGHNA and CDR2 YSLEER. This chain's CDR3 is CASSTTRGPGHEQYF. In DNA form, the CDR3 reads TGCGCCAGCAGCACCACCAGGGGGCCGGGTCACGAGCAGTACTTC.

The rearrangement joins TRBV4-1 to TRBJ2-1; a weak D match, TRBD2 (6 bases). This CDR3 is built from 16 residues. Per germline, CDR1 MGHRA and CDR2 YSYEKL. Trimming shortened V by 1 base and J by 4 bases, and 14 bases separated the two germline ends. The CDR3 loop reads CASSQVGVAAYNEQFF. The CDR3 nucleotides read TGCGCCAGCAGCCAAGTCGGGGTAGCGGCATACAATGAGCAGTTCTTC.

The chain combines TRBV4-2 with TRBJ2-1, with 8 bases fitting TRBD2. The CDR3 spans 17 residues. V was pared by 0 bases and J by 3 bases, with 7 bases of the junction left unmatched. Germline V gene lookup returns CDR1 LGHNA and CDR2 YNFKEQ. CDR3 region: CASSQDGNGGDYNEQFF. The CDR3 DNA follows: TGTGCCAGCAGCCAAGATGGGAACGGGGGGGACTACAATGAGCAGTTCTTC.

The CDR3 DNA sequence: TGTGCCAGCAGTTTAGAGGGAGGGACGGGAATGAACACTGAAGCTTTCTTT. Translation gives CASSLEGGTGMNTEAFF. This chain uses TRBV28 with TRBJ1-1, with D perhaps matching TRBD1 (5 bases). The V end lost 2 bases, the J end lost 0 bases, and 16 bases lay between the germline ends. CDR3 length: 17 amino acids. CDR1 and CDR2 (germline): MDHEN, SYDVKM.

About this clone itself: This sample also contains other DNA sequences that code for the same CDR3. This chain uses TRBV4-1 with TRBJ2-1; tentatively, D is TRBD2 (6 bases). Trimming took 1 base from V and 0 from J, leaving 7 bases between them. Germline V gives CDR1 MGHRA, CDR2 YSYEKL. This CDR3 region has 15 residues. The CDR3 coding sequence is TGCGCCAGCAGCCAAGGACTAGGCTCCTACAATGAGCAGTTCTTC. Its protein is CASSQGLGSYNEQFF.